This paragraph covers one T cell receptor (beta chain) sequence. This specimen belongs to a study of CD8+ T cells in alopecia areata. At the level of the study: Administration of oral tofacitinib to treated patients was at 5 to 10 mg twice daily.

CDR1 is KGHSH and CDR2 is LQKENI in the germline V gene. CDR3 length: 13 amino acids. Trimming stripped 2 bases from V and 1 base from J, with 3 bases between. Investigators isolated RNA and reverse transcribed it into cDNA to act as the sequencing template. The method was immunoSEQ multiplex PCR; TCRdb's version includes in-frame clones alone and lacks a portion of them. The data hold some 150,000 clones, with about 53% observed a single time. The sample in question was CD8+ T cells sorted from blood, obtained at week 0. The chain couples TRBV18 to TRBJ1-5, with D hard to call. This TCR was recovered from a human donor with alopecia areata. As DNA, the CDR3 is TGTGCCAGCTCACCAGAAAGCAATCAGCCCCAGCATTTT. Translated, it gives CASSPESNQPQHF.